This TCR beta chain is from a study of blood T cell repertoires in COVID-19. Study summary: The United States, Italy and Spain were the sources of the acute and convalescent COVID-19 samples. From T cells, B-cell-depleted T cells, or PBMCs came the material, which was cDNA or gDNA.

This clone was seen more than once but under ten times. Germline CDR1 is LNHNV and CDR2 is YYDKDF (reference sequence). This CDR3 is built from 16 residues. V was clipped by 0 bases and J by 4 bases; unmatched bases: 5. Study processing details: Amplifying reference gene primers gave estimates of nucleated cell counts. Assay used: immunoSEQ multiplex PCR; TCRdb lists only in-frame clones, some missing. That table is the source of V, J and clone size, and D and trimming were worked out from the DNA. Here the sample spans around 110,000 clones, around nine tenths being singletons. The sample comprised peripheral blood. The chain couples TRBV15 to TRBJ1-3, with TRBD1 identical over 8 bases. This TCR derives from a woman aged 25-40 years with acute or convalescent COVID-19. CDR3 in amino acids: CATSRDSDRAGNTIYF. The DNA for the CDR3 is TGTGCCACCAGCAGAGATTCGGACAGGGCGGGAAACACCATATATTTT. Looking up the rest from reference TRBV15 and TRBJ1-3 gives the full variable domain: DAMVIQNPRYQVTQFGKPVTLSCSQTLNHNVMYWYQQKSSQAPKLLFHYYDKDFNNEADTPDNFQSRRPNTSFCFLDIRSPGLGDTAMYLCATSRDSDRAGNTIYFGEGSWLTVV.